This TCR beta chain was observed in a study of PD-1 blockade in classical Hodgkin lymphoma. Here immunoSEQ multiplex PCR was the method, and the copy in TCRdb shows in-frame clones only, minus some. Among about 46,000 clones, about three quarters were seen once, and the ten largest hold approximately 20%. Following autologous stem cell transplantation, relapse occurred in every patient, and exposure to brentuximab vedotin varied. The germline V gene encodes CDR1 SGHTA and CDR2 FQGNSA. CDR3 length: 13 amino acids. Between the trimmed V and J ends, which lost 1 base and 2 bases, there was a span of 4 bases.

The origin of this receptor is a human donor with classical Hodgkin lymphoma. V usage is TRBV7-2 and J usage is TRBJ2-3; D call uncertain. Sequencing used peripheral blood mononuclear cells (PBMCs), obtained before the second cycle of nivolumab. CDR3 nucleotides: TGTGCCAGCAGCTTAGGAATCACAGATACGCAGTATTTT. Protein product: CASSLGITDTQYF.